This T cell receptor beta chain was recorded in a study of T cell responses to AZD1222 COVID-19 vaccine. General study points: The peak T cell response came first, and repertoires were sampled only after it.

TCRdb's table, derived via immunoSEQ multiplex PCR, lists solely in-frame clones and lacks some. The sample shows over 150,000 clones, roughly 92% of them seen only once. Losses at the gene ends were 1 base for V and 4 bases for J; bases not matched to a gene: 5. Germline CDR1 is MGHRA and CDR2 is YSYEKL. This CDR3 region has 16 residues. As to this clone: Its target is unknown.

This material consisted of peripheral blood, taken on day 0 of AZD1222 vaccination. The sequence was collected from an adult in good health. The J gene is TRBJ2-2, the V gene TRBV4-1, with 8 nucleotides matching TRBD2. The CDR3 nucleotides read TGCGCCAGCAGCCAAGTCCGGGGGGGAGGCACCGGGGAGCTGTTTTTT. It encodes CASSQVRGGGTGELFF.